The 11 T cell receptor beta chains below all came from one sample that was sequenced in a study of T cell changes during pregnancy in multiple sclerosis. TCRdb keeps only in-frame clones here, not all; method: immunoSEQ multiplex PCR. The sample gives 100,000 or so clones, nearly 95% of which show up once; about 1.6% is in the top ten. The material was peripheral blood, obtained after pregnancy. Every receptor here comes from a female donor in good health, enrolled as a control in a pregnancy study.

The chain uses TRBV7-9 and TRBJ2-7; D is perhaps TRBD1 (5 bases). This CDR3 has 13 residues. V was pared by 3 bases and J by 3 bases, with 9 bases between. Germline CDR1 and CDR2: SEHNR and FQNEAQ (reference sequence). The CDR3 DNA sequence: TGTGCCAGCAGCTTTCCCGACAGCTACGAGCAGTACTTC. Its protein product is CASSFPDSYEQYF.

The CDR3 DNA reads TGCGCCAGCAGCTTGGGGCAGGGAGGCACTGAAGCTTTCTTT. Its protein product is CASSLGQGGTEAFF. The chain is built from TRBV5-1 and TRBJ1-1; D perhaps matches TRBD1 (5 bases). Trimming pared 0 bases from V and 4 bases from J, leaving 10 bases between. Looked up from germline, CDR1 is SGHRS and CDR2 is YFSETQ. The CDR3 length is 14 residues.

J is TRBJ2-7 and V is TRBV27, with TRBD2 matching over 7 bases. Germline loops: CDR1 MNHEY, CDR2 SMNVEV (reference sequence). Trimming took 5 bases from V and 2 from J; bases not matched to a gene: 6. CDR3 length: 14 amino acids. CDR3 in DNA: TGTGCCAGCAGTCCCCCCGGGACTACCTACGAGCAGTACTTC. It encodes CASSPPGTTYEQYF.

V is TRBV2 and J is TRBJ2-7; TRBD2 agrees at 11 bases. Germline assignment: CDR1 SNHLY and CDR2 FYNNEI. The CDR3 length is 16 residues. V was pared by 7 bases and J by 7 bases, with 15 bases of the junction left unmatched. The chain's CDR3 is CASMEASGRSSLEQYF. The CDR3 DNA reads TGTGCCAGCATGGAGGCTAGCGGGAGGTCTTCCTTAGAGCAGTACTTC. The whole variable domain, filled in from reference TRBV2 and TRBJ2-7, reads EPEVTQTPSHQVTQMGQEVILRCVPISNHLYFYWYRQILGQKVEFLVSFYNNEISEKSEIFDDQFSVERPDGSNFTLKIRSTKLEDSAMYFCASMEASGRSSLEQYFGPGTRLTVT.

This clone occurred once. The chain has TRBV19 and TRBJ2-1; 11 bases line up with TRBD2. The trim removed 7 bases at V and 3 bases at J, leaving 5 bases unmatched. The germline V gene has CDR1 LNHDA and CDR2 SQIVND (reference sequence). The CDR3 totals 15 residues. The CDR3 region has the DNA TGTGCCAGTAAGAGGGGGACTAGCGGCTACAATGAGCAGTTCTTC. It translates to CASKRGTSGYNEQFF.

This chain uses TRBV5-8 with TRBJ2-7; perhaps TRBD1 as D (5 bases). Germline CDR1 reads SGHTS; CDR2 reads YDEGEE. This CDR3 contains 17 residues. Trimming removed 2 bases from V and 0 bases from J, with 18 bases in between. This CDR3 is CASSFGLSTASSYEQYF. DNA of the CDR3: TGTGCCAGCAGCTTCGGGTTATCGACAGCGAGCTCCTACGAGCAGTACTTC.

The J gene is TRBJ1-2, the V gene TRBV9; 7 bases are shared with TRBD1. The CDR3 consists of 16 residues. The ends lost 0 bases at V and 1 base at J; junction bases unmatched: 6. Germline loops: CDR1 SGDLS, CDR2 YYNGEE. CDR3 bases: TGTGCCAGCAGCGTAGTGGGGACAGCCCATAACTATGGCTACACCTTC. It is translated as CASSVVGTAHNYGYTF.

V and J are TRBV27 and TRBJ2-7; D perhaps matches TRBD1 (5 bases). V was cut by 4 bases and J by 3 bases, with 16 bases left in between. The germline V gene has CDR1 MNHEY and CDR2 SMNVEV (reference sequence). This CDR3 is 15 amino acids long. DNA of the CDR3: TGTGCCAGCAGTTCGCAGGGTGGCATGCGCTACGAGCAGTACTTC. Its translation: CASSSQGGMRYEQYF.

The DNA of the CDR3 is TGTGCCAGCAGTTTCGGGACTAGCTTTCGGTTCTTC. It translates to CASSFGTSFRFF. The chain links TRBV6-6 to TRBJ2-1; 9 bases match TRBD2. Losses at the gene ends were 4 bases for V and 15 bases for J; bases not matched to a gene: 7. The CDR3 sequence is 12 residues long. CDR1 is MNHNY and CDR2 is SVGAGI in the germline V gene (reference sequence).

The chain is built from TRBV5-6 and TRBJ1-2; TRBD1 matches 7 bases. The CDR3 loop spans 14 amino acids. CDR1 and CDR2 from the germline V gene are SGHDT and YYEEEE. After removal of 2 bases from V and 7 bases from J, the junction contained 8 bases not matched to a gene. The DNA of the CDR3 is TGTGCCAGCAGCTTAGGGACAGTCCTCCCTGGCTACACCTTC. This gives the protein CASSLGTVLPGYTF.

The chain couples TRBV7-9 to TRBJ2-1, with D perhaps TRBD1 (6 bases). The CDR3 has 15 amino acids. V lost 6 bases to trimming and J lost 3 bases, with 15 bases between them. In germline, CDR1 is SEHNR, CDR2 FQNEAQ (reference sequence). The CDR3 here is CASRPRTEIYNEQFF. In nucleotides, the CDR3 is TGTGCCAGCAGGCCCCGGACAGAGATCTACAATGAGCAGTTCTTC.